This TCR beta chain was documented in a study of blood T cell repertoires in COVID-19. Study-level information: Whether acute or convalescent, the COVID-19 samples came from the United States, Italy and Spain. Sources were T cells, B-cell-depleted T cells, or PBMCs; the material itself was cDNA or gDNA.

Enrolment of Seattle patients took place during active infection, and they were followed longitudinally. Germline lookup yields CDR1 MGHRA and CDR2 YSYEKL. Trimming took 0 bases from V and 2 from J; bases not matched to a gene: 5. The CDR3 sequence is 16 residues long. Original data processing: For nucleated cells, counts were estimated from reference gene primer amplification. Clones were sequenced by immunoSEQ multiplex PCR, and TCRdb holds only the in-frame ones, with some missing. V and J calls and clone size come straight from that table; D and trimming were deduced from the DNA. The sample consists of 350,000 to 400,000 clones, around 90% of them appearing once.

This TCR was sampled from a woman aged 25 to 39 with COVID-19, enrolled during active disease. This chain links TRBV4-1 with TRBJ2-7, with 9 nucleotides matching TRBD2. Material: peripheral blood. DNA of the CDR3: TGCGCCAGCAGCCAAGAGGGCGGCGGGGGGGCCTACGAGCAGTACTTC. It yields the protein CASSQEGGGGAYEQYF.